This T cell receptor (beta chain) was captured in a study of tumor and adjacent non-tumor tissue in lung cancer. Of note for this clonotype: As the CDR3 is not closed by the conserved phenylalanine or tryptophan, this likely results from a read error.

This sample's RNA came from whole unsorted tissue. The library came from three nested PCR rounds adapted from ARM-PCR protocols. TCRdb itself ran the multiplex PCR reads through MiXCR, one entry per CDR3 protein. The sample has approximately 86,000 distinct CDR3 sequences; about two thirds are singletons. Sequenced input: lung tumor tissue. This receptor was taken from a middle-aged woman with non-small cell lung cancer.

DNA for the CDR3: TGTGGCAGCAGCTTAGCCTCGGGGTATAATTCACCCCTCCACTCT. It translates to CGSSLASGYNSPLHS. The chain joins TRBV11-2 to TRBJ1-6; D unclear. Germline CDR1 and CDR2: SGHAT and FQNNGV. The CDR3 spans 15 residues.